A single sample gave rise to the 27 T cell receptor beta chains below, sequenced in a study of T cell responses to AZD1222 COVID-19 vaccine. Sequencing used immunoSEQ multiplex PCR; TCRdb keeps in-frame clones, though not all of them. Of roughly 130,000 clones listed, around 90% are singletons. The specimen was peripheral blood, collected on day 0 of AZD1222 vaccination. The receptors were sampled from an adult in good health.

This CDR3 reads CASSLSAYEQYF. The CDR3 DNA follows: TGTGCCAGCAGTTTATCAGCCTACGAGCAGTACTTC. The chain has TRBV28 and TRBJ2-7, with no clear D. V was clipped by 1 base and J by 2 bases, with 3 bases between them. This CDR3 spans 12 amino acids. The germline CDR1 and CDR2 sequences are MDHEN and SYDVKM.

Details on this clone: The junction departs from germline at one end; a sequencing error may be responsible. The chain employs TRBV10-1 and TRBJ1-2; 9 nucleotides agree with TRBD1. Germline loops: CDR1 WNHNN, CDR2 SYGVQD (reference sequence). The CDR3 is 19 residues long. CDR3: CASGDRGGKKTGSSSGYTF. Here the CDR3 DNA reads TGCGCCAGCGGTGACAGGGGGGGGAAAAAGACAGGGTCGTCGAGTGGCTACACCTTC.

This clone was counted a single time. In nucleotides, the CDR3 is TGCAGCGTCGAACTAGAGGACTATGGCTACACCTTC. It encodes CSVELEDYGYTF. The V call is TRBV29-1, the J call TRBJ1-2; D call uncertain. Per germline, CDR1 SQVTM and CDR2 ANQGSEA. The germline V and J ends were trimmed by 6 bases and 3 bases, with 11 bases remaining between them. CDR3 size: 12 residues.

The CDR3 protein is CASSQAYSGTGGAPQHF. The CDR3 nucleotides are TGCGCCAGCAGCCAAGCTTACTCCGGGACAGGTGGGGCTCCCCAGCATTTT. The V and J genes are TRBV4-3 and TRBJ1-5, with 8 positions matching TRBD1. J gave up 10 bases and V 1 base, and 15 bases lay outside the gene matches. This CDR3 comprises 17 residues. CDR1 is LGHNA and CDR2 is YSLEER in the germline V gene.

The count of this clone is one. The gene calls are TRBV10-3 and TRBJ2-1; D call uncertain. This CDR3 region has 15 residues. Per germline, CDR1 ENHRY and CDR2 SYGVKD. Trimming removed 2 bases from V and 0 bases from J, with 8 bases in between. The CDR3 nucleotides read TGTGCCATCAGTGAGGACGCGGACTCCTACAATGAGCAGTTCTTC. It codes for CAISEDADSYNEQFF.

The chain couples TRBV24-1 to TRBJ2-7; D remains ambiguous. V lost 7 bases, J lost 2 bases, and 11 bases lay in between. The CDR3 runs 13 residues. The germline gives CDR1 KGHDR, CDR2 SFDVKD. DNA of the CDR3: TGTGCCACCAGCCGAGGTCCCACCTACGAGCAGTACTTC. It translates to CATSRGPTYEQYF.

The gene calls are TRBV4-2 and TRBJ1-1; D unresolved. CDR1 LGHNA and CDR2 YNFKEQ come from the germline V gene. There are 13 residues in the CDR3. Trimming removed 6 bases at V and 11 bases at J, with 19 bases between. In nucleotides, the CDR3 is TGTGCCAGCAGTCAGGAGACGGCGGTAGGGGCTTTCTTT. This gives the protein CASSQETAVGAFF.

The chain employs TRBV28 and TRBJ1-5, with D tentatively TRBD1 (5 bases). CDR1 MDHEN and CDR2 SYDVKM come from the germline V gene. The V and J ends lost 2 bases and 5 bases respectively, with 16 bases between them. CDR3 length: 16 amino acids. The CDR3 loop is CASSLGEGRVYQPQHF. The CDR3 DNA reads TGTGCCAGCAGTTTAGGGGAGGGGAGGGTATATCAGCCCCAGCATTTT. Based on the CDR3 plus reference TRBV28 and TRBJ1-5, the full variable domain is DVKVTQSSRYLVKRTGEKVFLECVQDMDHENMFWYRQDPGLGLRLIYFSYDVKMKEKGDIPEGYSVSREKKERFSLILESASTNQTSMYLCASSLGEGRVYQPQHFGDGTRLSIL.

This clone was counted a few times. The CDR3 coding sequence is TGTGCCAGCAGCCCGACAGGGGGCTGGTCCGGGGAGCTGTTTTTT. This translates into CASSPTGGWSGELFF. This rearrangement joins TRBV7-2 to TRBJ2-2; 10 bases fit TRBD1. The CDR3 has 15 amino acids. Trimming removed 5 bases from V and 6 bases from J; junction bases left unmatched: 6. Germline CDR1 and CDR2: SGHTA and FQGNSA.

This chain uses TRBV7-2 with TRBJ1-1, with D perhaps matching TRBD1 (6 bases). The CDR3 extends over 14 amino acids. The germline V gene encodes CDR1 SGHTA and CDR2 FQGNSA. The germline V and J ends were trimmed by 4 bases and 4 bases, with 13 bases remaining between them. CDR3 sequence: CASSSTRGGTEAFF. The CDR3 region has the DNA TGTGCCAGCAGCTCAACTAGGGGGGGCACTGAAGCTTTCTTT.

V and J are TRBV19 and TRBJ2-5, with D possibly TRBD1 on 5 matching bases. Trimming took off 4 bases at V and 5 bases at J, with 17 bases between the two ends. The CDR3 length is 15 residues. CDR1 and CDR2 from the germline V gene are LNHDA and SQIVND (reference sequence). CDR3 loop: CASSRRRDPFETQYF. The CDR3, as DNA: TGTGCCAGTAGTAGACGCAGGGATCCCTTCGAGACCCAGTACTTC.

The chain joins TRBV7-8 to TRBJ2-3, with 14 bases that match TRBD2. With V trimmed by 3 bases and J by 3 bases, 8 bases remained unmatched. This CDR3 contains 18 residues. The germline gives CDR1 SGHVS, CDR2 FQNEAQ. CDR3: CASSLGLAGAPGTDTQYF. In nucleotides, the CDR3 is TGTGCCAGCAGCTTGGGACTAGCGGGGGCCCCGGGGACAGATACGCAGTATTTT.

As to this clone: One junction end disagrees with the germline gene, perhaps due to a read error. Within the sample, other DNA sequences also encode this same CDR3. The V call is TRBV3-1 (or the pseudogene TRBV3-2), the J call TRBJ2-3, with D perhaps assigned TRBD1 or TRBD2 (6 bases each). CDR1 is LGHDT, CDR2 YNNKEL, per germline (reference sequence). This CDR3 has 14 amino acids. CDR3 in DNA: TGTGCCAGCAGCCGCCTGGGGGCGCGGGATACGCAATATTTT. Protein: CASSRLGARDTQYF.

The chain recombines TRBV29-1 with TRBJ1-1; a weak D match, TRBD1 (5 bases). The V gene's germline CDR1 is SQVTM and CDR2 ANQGSEA. Deletions cut 4 bases from V and 4 bases from J, with 13 bases between. The CDR3 extends over 13 amino acids. The CDR3 bases are TGCAGCGTTGGGGTGGGACCAAGCACTGAAGCTTTCTTT. Translation gives CSVGVGPSTEAFF.

J is TRBJ2-7 and V is TRBV7-2; D is uncertain. With 5 bases removed from V and 4 bases from J, the gap between germline ends came to 12 bases. The CDR3 contains 13 residues. CDR1 and CDR2 (germline): SGHTA, FQGNSA. The CDR3 DNA reads TGTGCCAGCAGCAAACCGGGTTTATACGAGCAGTACTTC. It specifies CASSKPGLYEQYF.

The chain joins TRBV4-1 to TRBJ2-3; the match to TRBD1 covers 11 bases. The germline V gene encodes CDR1 MGHRA and CDR2 YSYEKL. The CDR3 has 20 amino acids. V trimming: 6 bases; J trimming: 0 bases; junction bases outside the gene matches: 17. CDR3 in DNA: TGCGCCAGCAGATCATCATACCGGGACAGGGGGAGGAAGAGCACAGATACGCAGTATTTT. Translation gives CASRSSYRDRGRKSTDTQYF.

This sequence joins TRBV4-2 and TRBJ2-7; 7 bases fit TRBD2. The V segment lost 0 bases and the J segment 4 bases; nucleotides outside the gene matches: 6. This CDR3 is built from 15 residues. In germline, CDR1 is LGHNA, CDR2 YNFKEQ. CDR3 in DNA: TGTGCCAGCAGCCAAGATCGGGGGGTTGCTTACGAGCAGTACTTC. Amino acids: CASSQDRGVAYEQYF.

This clone appeared a few times. CDR3 amino acids: CASSLSSNQPQHF. The CDR3 DNA reads TGTGCCAGCAGTTTGAGCTCTAATCAGCCCCAGCATTTT. The rearrangement joins TRBV12-3 or TRBV12-4 to TRBJ1-5; no firm D call. The V end was cut by 3 bases, the J end by 4 bases, with 7 bases between. The CDR3 runs to 13 residues.

The V gene is TRBV6-2 or TRBV6-3, the J gene TRBJ2-3; D call uncertain. The CDR3 length is 15 residues. The germline V gene encodes CDR1 MNHEY and CDR2 SVGEGT. The V end lost 6 bases, the J end lost 1 base, and 14 bases lay between the germline ends. CDR3 sequence: CASSPPTAGTDTQYF. Here the CDR3 DNA reads TGTGCCAGCAGCCCCCCTACGGCTGGCACAGATACGCAGTATTTT.

This clone was seen only a few times. The rearrangement joins TRBV4-3 to TRBJ1-1; D possibly corresponds to TRBD1 (5 bases). CDR3 size: 15 residues. The V gene lost 3 bases and the J gene lost 5 bases, with 16 bases spanning the gap. In germline, CDR1 is LGHNA, CDR2 YSLEER. The CDR3 protein is CASSQAPTVRTEAFF. As DNA, the CDR3 is TGCGCCAGCAGCCAGGCACCGACAGTAAGGACTGAAGCTTTCTTT.

This rearrangement joins TRBV5-1 to TRBJ1-2; D call uncertain. Germline V CDR1 and CDR2: SGHRS, YFSETQ. CDR3 length: 15 residues. The V end was cut by 0 bases, the J end by 4 bases, with 13 bases between. CDR3 amino acids: CASSLDGFSSYGYTF. The CDR3 DNA sequence: TGCGCCAGCAGCTTGGACGGCTTTAGCTCCTATGGCTACACCTTC.

The chain employs TRBV13 and TRBJ2-7, with TRBD2 matching 8 bases. The CDR3 sequence is 15 residues long. V gave up 5 bases and J gave up 2 bases; unmatched junction bases: 8. Germline V gives CDR1 PRHDT, CDR2 FYEKMQ (reference sequence). CDR3 protein: CASSPRRLATYEQYF. CDR3 nucleotide sequence: TGTGCCAGCAGCCCCAGAAGACTAGCGACCTACGAGCAGTACTTC.

The V and J genes are TRBV7-8 and TRBJ1-1, with D possibly TRBD1 on 5 matching bases. Deletions cut 4 bases from V and 1 base from J, with 7 bases between. The CDR3 length is 13 residues. CDR1 and CDR2 (germline): SGHVS, FQNEAQ. CDR3 sequence reads: CASSSDRNTEAFF. CDR3 bases: TGTGCCAGCAGCTCCGACAGGAACACTGAAGCTTTCTTT.

This chain uses TRBV6-5 with TRBJ2-5; 10 nucleotides match TRBD1. The CDR3 is 13 amino acids. V shed 6 bases, J shed 5 bases, and the junction held 3 bases outside the gene matches. Germline lookup yields CDR1 MNHEY and CDR2 SVGAGI. CDR3 sequence reads: CASRTGGRETQYF. CDR3 DNA sequence: TGTGCCAGCAGGACAGGGGGCAGGGAGACCCAGTACTTC.

This clone was counted only a few times. This chain joins TRBV2 and TRBJ2-7, with 11 bases that match TRBD1. This CDR3 has 16 residues. Germline V lookup: CDR1 SNHLY, CDR2 FYNNEI. V lost 7 bases and J lost 7; bases outside the gene matches: 15. This chain's CDR3 is CASTMAPGTGGHEQYF. For the CDR3, the DNA is TGTGCCAGCACAATGGCCCCCGGGACAGGGGGTCATGAGCAGTACTTC.

This clone was seen a handful of times. The V gene is TRBV6-2 or TRBV6-3, the J gene TRBJ2-3; 12 bases align to TRBD2. The ends lost 4 bases at V and 4 bases at J; junction bases unmatched: 9. Germline V CDR1 and CDR2: MNHEY, SVGEGT. This CDR3 spans 17 amino acids. The CDR3 protein is CASSLVLLAGGADTQYF. DNA for the CDR3: TGTGCCAGCAGTTTAGTCCTACTAGCGGGGGGTGCAGATACGCAGTATTTT.

This chain links TRBV18 with TRBJ2-7, with 11 bases that match TRBD1. The CDR3 length is 15 residues. V dropped 2 bases and J dropped 0; count of bases not matched to a gene: 0. Germline assignment: CDR1 KGHSH and CDR2 LQKENI. CDR3 loop: CASSPGTGGSYEQYF. CDR3 nucleotides: TGTGCCAGCTCACCAGGGACAGGGGGCTCCTACGAGCAGTACTTC.